This T cell receptor beta chain comes out of a study of human T cells and chemical hapten exposure. Overall study: Patients received weekly diphenylcyclopropenone doses to the scalp throughout the approximately 24-week study.

In the case of this clonotype: Antigen: not known.

Individual cDNA molecules received unique molecular identifiers in the library. TCRdb called the RACE reads again in MiXCR, with one record for every CDR3 protein. The sample lists 340,000 or so distinct CDR3 sequences, around 7% seen once, with roughly 8% in the top ten. Study-level points and caveats: Donors, who had alopecia, may show an immune response that differs from healthy people's.

This CDR3 spans 14 amino acids. Trimming cost V 9 bases and J 0 bases; bases outside gene matches: 8. Germline V gives CDR1 MDHEN, CDR2 SYDVKM. Noted time point: patch test 1, 2 weeks after DPC sensitization. Stated treatment: therapeutic diphenylcyclopropenone sensitization with weekly scalp DPC. At every patch-test visit, blood was drawn before the patch test was applied. This sequence was found in a woman aged 18-29 years with alopecia areata. Some clones in this sample may be carry-over from other donors' samples. The source material was whole blood, sampled in connection with sensitization to the hapten diphenylcyclopropenone (DPC). The gene calls are TRBV28 and TRBJ2-7; 7 bases align to TRBD2. CDR3 region: CASRGAGTSYEQYF. CDR3 bases: TGTGCCAGTCGGGGAGCGGGGACCTCCTACGAGCAGTACTTC. Combining the CDR3 with reference TRBV28 and TRBJ2-7 gives the whole variable domain DVKVTQSSRYLVKRTGEKVFLECVQDMDHENMFWYRQDPGLGLRLIYFSYDVKMKEKGDIPEGYSVSREKKERFSLILESASTNQTSMYLCASRGAGTSYEQYFGPGTRLTVT.